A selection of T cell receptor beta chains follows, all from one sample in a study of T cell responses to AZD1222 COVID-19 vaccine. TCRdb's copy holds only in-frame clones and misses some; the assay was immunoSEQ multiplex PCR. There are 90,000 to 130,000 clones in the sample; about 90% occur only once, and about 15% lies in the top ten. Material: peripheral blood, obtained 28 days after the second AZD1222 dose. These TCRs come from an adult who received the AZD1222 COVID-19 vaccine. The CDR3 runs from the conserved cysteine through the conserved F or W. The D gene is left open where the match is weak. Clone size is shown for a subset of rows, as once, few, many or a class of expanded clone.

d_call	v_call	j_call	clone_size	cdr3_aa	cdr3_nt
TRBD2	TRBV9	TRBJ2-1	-	CASSVVSGTSGSYNEQFF	TGTGCCAGCAGCGTAGTTTCCGGGACTAGCGGATCCTACAATGAGCAGTTCTTC
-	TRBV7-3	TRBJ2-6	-	CASSLNDGASGANVLTF	TGTGCCAGCAGCTTAAACGACGGGGCCTCTGGGGCCAACGTCCTGACTTTC
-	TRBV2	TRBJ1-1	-	CASNRDRTNEAFF	TGTGCCAGCAACCGGGACCGGACTAACGAAGCTTTCTTT
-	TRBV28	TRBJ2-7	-	CASSSTGDHSYEQYF	TGTGCCAGCAGTTCGACAGGCGATCATTCCTACGAGCAGTACTTC
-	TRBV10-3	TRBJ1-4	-	CAISRGANEKLFF	TGTGCCATCAGTCGGGGTGCTAATGAAAAACTGTTTTTT
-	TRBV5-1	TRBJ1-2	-	CASSLEVGYNYGYTF	TGCGCCAGCAGCTTGGAGGTCGGATATAACTATGGCTACACCTTC
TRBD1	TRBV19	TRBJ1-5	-	CASSTWTGPRQPQHF	TGTGCCAGTAGTACGTGGACAGGTCCTAGGCAGCCCCAGCATTTT
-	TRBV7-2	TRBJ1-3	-	CASSLVLRSYGNTIYF	TGTGCCAGCAGCTTAGTTCTCAGGAGTTACGGAAACACCATATATTTT
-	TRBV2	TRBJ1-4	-	CASSRDTSTNEKLFF	TGTGCCAGCAGCAGAGACACTTCAACTAATGAAAAACTGTTTTTT
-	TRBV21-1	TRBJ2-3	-	CASSKAPPGGTDTQYF	TGTGCCAGCAGCAAAGCCCCCCCCGGGGGCACAGATACGCAGTATTTT
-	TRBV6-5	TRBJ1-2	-	CASSYSKRKNYGYTF	TGTGCCAGCAGTTACTCGAAACGGAAAAACTATGGCTACACCTTC
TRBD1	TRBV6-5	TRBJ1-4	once	CASSRQGAVEKLFF	TGTGCCAGCAGCCGACAGGGGGCAGTTGAAAAACTGTTTTTT
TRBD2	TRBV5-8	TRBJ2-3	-	CASSSTSGRITDTQYF	TGTGCCAGCAGCTCGACTAGCGGGAGAATCACAGATACGCAGTATTTT
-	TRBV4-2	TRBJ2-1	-	CASSQDLGGPGNEQFF	TGTGCCAGCAGCCAAGATCTGGGGGGGCCGGGTAATGAGCAGTTCTTC
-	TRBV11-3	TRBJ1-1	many	CASSTRTDEAFF	TGTGCCAGCAGCACACGGACAGATGAAGCTTTCTTT
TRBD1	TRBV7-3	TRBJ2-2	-	CASSSGQGGTGELFF	TGTGCCAGCAGCTCCGGACAGGGAGGCACCGGGGAGCTGTTTTTT
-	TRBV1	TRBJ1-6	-	CTSSQDAGSSYNSPLHF	TGCACCAGCAGCCAAGATGCAGGGAGCTCCTATAATTCACCCCTCCACTTT
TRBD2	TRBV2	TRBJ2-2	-	CASSERGGGNTGELFF	TGTGCCAGCAGTGAAAGAGGCGGGGGGAACACCGGGGAGCTGTTTTTT
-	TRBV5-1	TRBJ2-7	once	CASSPSRGYSYEQYF	TGCGCCAGCAGCCCCTCGCGGGGATACTCCTACGAGCAGTACTTC
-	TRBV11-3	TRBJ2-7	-	CASSPTREQYF	TGTGCCAGCAGCCCCACCCGAGAGCAGTACTTC
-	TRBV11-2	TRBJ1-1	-	CASSLLWNTEAFF	TGTGCCAGCAGCTTACTATGGAACACTGAAGCTTTCTTT
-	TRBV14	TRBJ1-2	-	CASRPNRVWDTF	TGTGCCAGCAGGCCTAACAGGGTTTGGGACACCTTC
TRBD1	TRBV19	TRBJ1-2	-	CASSMEQGVTNYGYTF	TGTGCCAGTAGTATGGAACAGGGGGTTACTAACTATGGCTACACCTTC
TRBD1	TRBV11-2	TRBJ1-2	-	CASSSLRRTGRLEKRGYTF	TGTGCCAGCAGCTCCCTTCGACGGACAGGGAGGCTGGAAAAAAGGGGCTACACCTTC
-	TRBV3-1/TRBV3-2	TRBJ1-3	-	CASSHNSPGNTIYF	TGTGCCAGCAGCCACAATAGCCCCGGAAACACCATATATTTT
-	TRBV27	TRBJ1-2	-	CASSLVGVWGYTF	TGTGCCAGCAGTTTGGTCGGGGTATGGGGCTACACCTTC
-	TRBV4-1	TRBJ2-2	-	CASSPRTMKTTGELFF	TGCGCCAGCAGCCCTCGGACAATGAAGACCACCGGGGAGCTGTTTTTT
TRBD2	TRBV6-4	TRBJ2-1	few	CASSVGLAGDNEQFF	TGTGCCAGCAGTGTGGGACTAGCAGGGGACAATGAGCAGTTCTTC
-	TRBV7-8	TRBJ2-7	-	CASITGPGAGEQYF	TGTGCCAGCATCACCGGGCCAGGGGCCGGGGAGCAGTACTTC
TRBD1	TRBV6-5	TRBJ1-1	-	CASSSGGAITEAFF	TGTGCCAGCAGCTCAGGGGGCGCGATCACTGAAGCTTTCTTT
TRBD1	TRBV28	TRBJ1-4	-	CASSSAGGANEKLFF	TGTGCCAGCAGTTCGGCAGGGGGTGCCAATGAAAAACTGTTTTTT
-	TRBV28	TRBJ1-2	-	CASSLRPGGSYTF	TGTGCCAGCAGTTTAAGGCCGGGGGGGAGCTACACCTTC
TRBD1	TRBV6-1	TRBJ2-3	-	CASSERLPGQGITSTDTQYF	TGTGCCAGCAGTGAGAGATTGCCGGGACAGGGGATTACTAGCACAGATACGCAGTATTTT
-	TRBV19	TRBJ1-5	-	CASSIETNQPQHF	TGTGCCAGTAGTATAGAAACAAATCAGCCCCAGCATTTT
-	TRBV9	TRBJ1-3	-	CASSVGRRSGNTIYF	TGTGCCAGCAGCGTAGGGCGTCGCTCTGGAAACACCATATATTTT
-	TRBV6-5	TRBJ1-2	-	CASSYSTSVSISGSTF	TGTGCCAGCAGTTACTCCACTTCAGTTTCCATATCAGGCTCCACCTTC
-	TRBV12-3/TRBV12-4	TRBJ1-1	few	CASSQTAIEAFF	TGTGCCAGCAGCCAGACAGCGATTGAAGCTTTCTTT
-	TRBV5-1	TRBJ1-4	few	CASSRRTGGNEKLFF	TGCGCCAGCAGCCGACGGACCGGAGGTAATGAAAAACTGTTTTTT
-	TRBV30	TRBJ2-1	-	CAWSPGSGNEQFF	TGTGCCTGGAGCCCGGGATCCGGGAATGAGCAGTTCTTC
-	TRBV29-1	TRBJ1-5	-	CSAKGVGSNQPQHF	TGCAGCGCTAAGGGGGTAGGAAGCAATCAGCCCCAGCATTTT
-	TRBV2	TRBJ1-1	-	CASSENREKSEAFF	TGTGCCAGCAGTGAGAACAGGGAGAAGTCTGAAGCTTTCTTT
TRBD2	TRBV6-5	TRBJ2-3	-	CASSYGGADTQYF	TGTGCCAGCAGTTACGGGGGGGCAGATACGCAGTATTTT
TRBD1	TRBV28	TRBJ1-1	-	CASSSGTGRITEAFF	TGTGCCAGCAGTTCGGGGACAGGACGAATCACTGAAGCTTTCTTT
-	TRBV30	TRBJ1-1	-	CAWSPGLNTEAFF	TGTGCCTGGAGCCCGGGCCTGAACACTGAAGCTTTCTTT
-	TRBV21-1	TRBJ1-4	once	CANVGQGDEKLFF	TGTGCCAACGTAGGACAGGGGGATGAAAAACTGTTTTTT
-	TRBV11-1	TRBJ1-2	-	CASSLAGVGYTF	TGTGCCAGCAGCTTAGCGGGGGTTGGCTACACCTTC
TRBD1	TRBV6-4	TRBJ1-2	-	CASSGTGGTYGYTF	TGTGCCAGCAGTGGGACAGGGGGCACCTATGGCTACACCTTC
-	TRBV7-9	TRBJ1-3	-	CASSFPQGVKNTIYF	TGTGCCAGCAGCTTTCCTCAGGGAGTAAAAAACACCATATATTTT
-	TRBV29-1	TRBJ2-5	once	CSVVGQRETQYF	TGCAGCGTAGTAGGACAGCGGGAGACCCAGTACTTC